One sample yielded the 2 T cell receptor beta chains listed below, sequenced in a study of blood T cell repertoires in COVID-19. The table came from immunoSEQ multiplex PCR; TCRdb's copy has only in-frame clones and leaves some out. The sample lists around 110,000 clones, 84% seen once, with 4.2% in the top ten. What was sequenced was peripheral blood. The source of these receptors is a human donor in a cohort sampled during active COVID-19.

The V call is TRBV11-2, the J call TRBJ2-7; D may be TRBD1 (6 bases). This CDR3 is built from 14 residues. The ends were cut back, 2 bases at V and 3 bases at J, with 11 bases in the middle. CDR1 is SGHAT and CDR2 is FQNNGV in the germline V gene. The CDR3 here is CASSLRDMVYEQYF. CDR3 DNA: TGTGCCAGCAGCTTACGGGACATGGTCTACGAGCAGTACTTC.

The genes are TRBV4-3 and TRBJ2-3; D possibly corresponds to TRBD1 (6 bases). Looked up from germline, CDR1 is LGHNA and CDR2 is YSLEER. The CDR3 is made up of 14 amino acids. Trimming left V 5 bases short and J 2 bases short, with 11 bases between. In DNA, the CDR3 is TGCGCCAGCAGCTCCCGGGACAACACAGATACGCAGTATTTT. Translation gives CASSSRDNTDTQYF.